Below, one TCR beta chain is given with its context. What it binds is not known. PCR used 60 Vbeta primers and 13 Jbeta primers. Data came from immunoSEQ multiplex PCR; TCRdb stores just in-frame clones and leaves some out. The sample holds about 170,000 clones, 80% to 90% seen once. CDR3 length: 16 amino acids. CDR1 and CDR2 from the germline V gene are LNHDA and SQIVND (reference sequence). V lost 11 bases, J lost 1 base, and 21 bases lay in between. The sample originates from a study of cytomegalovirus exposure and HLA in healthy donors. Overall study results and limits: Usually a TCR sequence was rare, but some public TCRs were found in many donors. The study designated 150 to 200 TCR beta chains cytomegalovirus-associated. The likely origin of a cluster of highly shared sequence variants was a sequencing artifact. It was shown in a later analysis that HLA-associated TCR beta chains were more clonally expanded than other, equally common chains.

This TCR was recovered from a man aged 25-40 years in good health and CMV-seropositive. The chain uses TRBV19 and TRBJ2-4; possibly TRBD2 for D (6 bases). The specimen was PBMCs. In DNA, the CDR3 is TGTGCCTCAAACCCTACGGGGGATCGCGCCAAAAACATTCAGTACTTC. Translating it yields CASNPTGDRAKNIQYF.